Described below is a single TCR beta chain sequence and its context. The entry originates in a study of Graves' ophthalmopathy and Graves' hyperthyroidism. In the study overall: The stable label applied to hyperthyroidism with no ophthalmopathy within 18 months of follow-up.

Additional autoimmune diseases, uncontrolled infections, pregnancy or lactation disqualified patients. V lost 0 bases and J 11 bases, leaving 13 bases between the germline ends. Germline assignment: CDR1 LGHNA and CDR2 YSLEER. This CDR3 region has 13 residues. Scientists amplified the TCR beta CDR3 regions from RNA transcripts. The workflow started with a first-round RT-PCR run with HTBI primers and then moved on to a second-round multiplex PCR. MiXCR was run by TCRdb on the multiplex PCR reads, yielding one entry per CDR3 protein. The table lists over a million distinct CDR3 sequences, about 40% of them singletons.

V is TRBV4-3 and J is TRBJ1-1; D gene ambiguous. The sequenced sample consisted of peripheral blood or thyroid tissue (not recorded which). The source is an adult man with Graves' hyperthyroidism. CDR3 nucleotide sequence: TGCGCCAGCAGCCAAGATTCGGGCCATCGGGCTTTCTTT. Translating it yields CASSQDSGHRAFF.